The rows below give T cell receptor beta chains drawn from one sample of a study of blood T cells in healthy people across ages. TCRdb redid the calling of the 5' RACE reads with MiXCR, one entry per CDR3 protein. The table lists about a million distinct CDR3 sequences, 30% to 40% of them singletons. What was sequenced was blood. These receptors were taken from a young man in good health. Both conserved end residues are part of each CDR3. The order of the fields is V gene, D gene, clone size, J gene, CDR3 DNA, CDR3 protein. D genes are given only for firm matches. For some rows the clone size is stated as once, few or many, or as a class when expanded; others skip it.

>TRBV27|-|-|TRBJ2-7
TGTGCCAGCAGTTTCTACGGGGGCAAGGCCTACGAGCAGTACTTC
CASSFYGGKAYEQYF
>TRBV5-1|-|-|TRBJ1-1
TGCGCCAGCAGCTTGTACCGCCCGGACACTGAAGCTTTCTTT
CASSLYRPDTEAFF
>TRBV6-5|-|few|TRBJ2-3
TGTGCCAGCAGTTTGGGGGGTCAGGCGTATACGCAGTATTTT
CASSLGGQAYTQYF
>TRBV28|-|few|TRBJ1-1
TGTGCCAGCAGTTTCCAGGGACGGAACACTGAAGCTTTCTTT
CASSFQGRNTEAFF
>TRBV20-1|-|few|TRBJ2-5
TGCAGTGCTAGAACCGGGGGTCAAGAGACCCAGTACTTC
CSARTGGQETQYF
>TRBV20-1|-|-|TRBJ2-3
TGCAGTGCTAGAGGGGGACTTAGCGAGGATACGCAGTATTTT
CSARGGLSEDTQYF
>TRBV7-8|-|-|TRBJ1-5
TGTGCCAGCACCCCTTACGGGGATAATCAGCCCCAGCATTTT
CASTPYGDNQPQHF
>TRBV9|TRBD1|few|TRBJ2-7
TGTGCCAGCAGCGTAGAGGACAGGGATGACGAGCAGTACTTC
CASSVEDRDDEQYF
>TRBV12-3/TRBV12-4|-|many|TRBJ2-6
TGTGCCAGCACTGAAAGCTCTGGGGCCAACGTCCTGACTTTC
CASTESSGANVLTF
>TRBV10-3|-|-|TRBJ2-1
TGTGCCATCAGTGAGTCTGGGGTTGGGACCCAGTTCTTC
CAISESGVGTQFF
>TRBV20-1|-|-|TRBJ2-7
TGCAGTGCTAGAGGGAAAGGAACCTACGAGCAGTACTTC
CSARGKGTYEQYF
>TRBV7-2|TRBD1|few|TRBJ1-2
TGTGCCAGCAGCTTAGCGGGGACAGGGCTGTATGGCTACACCTTC
CASSLAGTGLYGYTF
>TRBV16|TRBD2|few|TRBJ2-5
TGTGCCAGCAGCCAGGTTGAACTAGCGGGCTCCTACAATGAGCAGTACTTC
CASSQVELAGSYNEQYF
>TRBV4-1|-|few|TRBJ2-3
TGCGCCAGCAGCCGCGGGACTGGAAGTGGCACAGATACGCAGTATTTT
CASSRGTGSGTDTQYF
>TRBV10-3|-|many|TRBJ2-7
TGTGCCATCAGTGATCGGGACATCTCCTCCTACGAGCAGTACTTC
CAISDRDISSYEQYF
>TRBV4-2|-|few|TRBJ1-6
TGTGCCAGCAGCCAAACAGGGAGCTCCTATAATTCACCCCTCCACTTT
CASSQTGSSYNSPLHF
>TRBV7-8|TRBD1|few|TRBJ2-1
TGTGCCAGCAGCTCCTGGACAGGGGATCAAGATGAGCAGTTCTTC
CASSSWTGDQDEQFF
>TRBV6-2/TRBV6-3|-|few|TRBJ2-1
TGTGCCAGCAGTTACTCGAAGGGGGGGAGTTACAATGAGCAGTTCTTC
CASSYSKGGSYNEQFF
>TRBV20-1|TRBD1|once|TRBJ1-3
TGCAGTGCTAGTGGGGGACAGAACTCTGGAAACACCATATATTTT
CSASGGQNSGNTIYF
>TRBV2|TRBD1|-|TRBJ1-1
TGTGCCAGCAGTGGACTCGGGACAGGGGGGACTGAAGCTTTCTTT
CASSGLGTGGTEAFF
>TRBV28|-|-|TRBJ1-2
TGTGCCAGCAGTCTCCCCCGTGGTGGCTACACCTTC
CASSLPRGGYTF
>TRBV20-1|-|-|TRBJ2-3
TGCAGTGCTAGAGATAGTAGCTGCCTCACAGATACGCAGTATTTT
CSARDSSCLTDTQYF